This T cell receptor (beta chain) emerged from a study of cytomegalovirus exposure and HLA in healthy donors. Study details: Of 300 to 450 genotyped donors, about 80% clustered with self-reported Caucasian donors.

With respect to this clone: As yet, its antigen is unknown.

With 60 Vbeta and 13 Jbeta primers, the PCR was carried out. Sequencing was performed with immunoSEQ multiplex PCR; in TCRdb, only in-frame clones are kept and a portion is missing. Counted here are some 200,000 clones, roughly 13% occurring once; the ten biggest clones make up approximately 7.8%. Study findings and constraints: Presence/absence analyses assumed roughly uniform sequencing depth across donors. Later analysis identified a missense DCLRE1C variant that was linked to TCR beta V- and J-gene trimming. In a later analysis, common viral pathogens appeared linked to several of the most significant clusters.

Germline lookup yields CDR1 SQVTM and CDR2 ANQGSEA. Between the trimmed V and J ends, which lost 7 bases and 0 bases, there was a span of 7 bases. The CDR3 length is 12 residues. What was sequenced was PBMCs. This TCR was recovered from a man in his forties or fifties in good health and CMV-seropositive. The chain recombines TRBV29-1 with TRBJ1-5, with a tentative D call TRBD1 (5 bases). CDR3 bases: TGCAGCGCCAGGGTTAGCAATCAGCCCCAGCATTTT. It is translated as CSARVSNQPQHF.